The 29 T cell receptor beta chains in this list originate from one sample, sequenced in a study of T cell responses to AZD1222 COVID-19 vaccine. Repertoires were generated with immunoSEQ multiplex PCR, while TCRdb's copy carries only in-frame clones and drops some. The sample lists about 180,000 clones, around 90% occurring once. Here the sequenced sample was peripheral blood, taken on day 0 of AZD1222 vaccination. Source of these receptors: an adult in good health.

The chain links TRBV11-2 to TRBJ2-7, with TRBD2 identical over 12 bases. There are 16 residues in the CDR3. V lost 5 bases to trimming and J lost 1 base; unmatched junction nucleotides: 6. Germline loops: CDR1 SGHAT, CDR2 FQNNGV. CDR3 in amino acids: CASSIGLAGQSYEQYF. The CDR3 DNA reads TGTGCCAGCAGCATTGGACTAGCGGGGCAATCCTACGAGCAGTACTTC.

The gene calls are TRBV7-2 and TRBJ1-5; possibly TRBD1 for D (5 bases). The CDR3 has 17 residues. Trimming took 5 bases from V and 2 from J, leaving 19 bases between them. The germline CDR1 and CDR2 sequences are SGHTA and FQGNSA. CDR3 DNA: TGTGCCAGCAGCATCCGAGGCGGGGGAAGAGGCAATCAGCCCCAGCATTTT. This codes for CASSIRGGGRGNQPQHF. Filled out from reference TRBV7-2 and TRBJ1-5, the complete variable domain reads GAGVSQSPSNKVTEKGKDVELRCDPISGHTALYWYRQSLGQGLEFLIYFQGNSAPDKSGLPSDRFSAERTGGSVSTLTIQRTQQEDSAVYLCASSIRGGGRGNQPQHFGDGTRLSIL.

This chain links TRBV29-1 with TRBJ1-2; D uncertain. Germline loops: CDR1 SQVTM, CDR2 ANQGSEA. The CDR3 loop spans 11 amino acids. V shed 5 bases and J shed 6 bases, with 10 bases lying between them. The CDR3 DNA follows: TGCAGCGTTCTCCAGGTCCATGGCTACACCTTC. Encoded protein: CSVLQVHGYTF.

This chain links TRBV6-5 with TRBJ1-6, with D perhaps TRBD1 (6 bases). V lost 2 bases and J 4 bases, leaving 12 bases between the germline ends. Germline V gene lookup returns CDR1 MNHEY and CDR2 SVGAGI. The CDR3 consists of 16 residues. This CDR3 reads CASSYRQGRYNSPLHF. In DNA form, the CDR3 reads TGTGCCAGCAGTTACAGGCAGGGGAGGTATAATTCACCCCTCCACTTT.

This clone was seen only once. The chain carries TRBV11-2 and TRBJ2-7; 7 bases map to TRBD2. CDR1 and CDR2 from the germline V gene are SGHAT and FQNNGV. The CDR3 has 15 amino acids. V lost 1 base, J lost 7 bases, and 10 bases stayed unmatched. In nucleotides, the CDR3 is TGTGCCAGCAGCTTAGCGGGAGGTTCCCTAGAAGAGCAGTACTTC. Protein: CASSLAGGSLEEQYF. Full variable domain (outside the CDR3, taken from reference TRBV11-2 and TRBJ2-7): EAGVAQSPRYKIIEKRQSVAFWCNPISGHATLYWYQQILGQGPKLLIQFQNNGVVDDSQLPKDRFSAERLKGVDSTLKIQPAKLEDSAVYLCASSLAGGSLEEQYFGPGTRLTVT.

CDR3 sequence reads: CASSIRQANEKLFF. In DNA, the CDR3 is TGTGCCAGTAGTATTAGGCAGGCGAATGAAAAACTGTTTTTT. This sequence joins TRBV19 and TRBJ1-4; D uncertain. Per germline, CDR1 LNHDA and CDR2 SQIVND (reference sequence). V shed 3 bases and J shed 5 bases, with 10 bases lying between them. This CDR3 is 14 amino acids long.

This chain links TRBV6-2 or TRBV6-3 with TRBJ2-1; D not resolved. This CDR3 is 14 amino acids long. Trimming removed 2 bases from V and 3 bases from J, with 8 bases in between. CDR1 is MNHEY, CDR2 SVGEGT, per germline. This CDR3 is CASSYRTDYNEQFF. CDR3 DNA sequence: TGTGCCAGCAGTTACCGGACGGACTACAATGAGCAGTTCTTC.

The chain joins TRBV2 to TRBJ1-5, with 9 bases lining up with TRBD1. The CDR3 spans 16 residues. Germline-derived CDR1 and CDR2 are SNHLY and FYNNEI. Losses at the gene ends were 6 bases for V and 0 bases for J; bases not matched to a gene: 6. Here the CDR3 reads CASSRDRDDSNQPQHF. CDR3 bases: TGTGCCAGCAGCCGGGACAGGGATGATAGCAATCAGCCCCAGCATTTT.

The V gene is TRBV9, the J gene TRBJ1-1, with D hard to call. The V gene's germline CDR1 is SGDLS and CDR2 YYNGEE. V was cut by 0 bases and J by 2 bases, with 11 bases left in between. This CDR3 has 15 residues. The CDR3: CASSVGVTVNTEAFF. The CDR3 nucleotides are TGTGCCAGCAGCGTAGGTGTAACGGTCAACACTGAAGCTTTCTTT. Supplemented by reference TRBV9 and TRBJ1-1, the full variable domain reads DSGVTQTPKHLITATGQRVTLRCSPRSGDLSVYWYQQSLDQGLQFLIQYYNGEERAKGNILERFSAQQFPDLHSELNLSSLELGDSALYFCASSVGVTVNTEAFFGQGTRLTVV.

This clone was found once. The CDR3 protein is CASSLTGSSGNTIYF. The CDR3 DNA sequence: TGTGCCAGCAGCCTAACAGGGAGCTCTGGAAACACCATATATTTT. The rearrangement uses TRBV6-5 and TRBJ1-3, with D possibly being TRBD1 (6 bases). Germline CDR1 MNHEY, CDR2 SVGAGI. The V and J ends lost 6 bases and 0 bases respectively, with 12 bases between them. The CDR3 spans 15 residues.

This chain links TRBV7-9 with TRBJ2-1; D is possibly TRBD2 (6 bases). The CDR3 is 14 residues long. CDR1 is SEHNR, CDR2 FQNEAQ, per germline (reference sequence). V was cut by 5 bases and J by 8 bases, with 16 bases left in between. The DNA of the CDR3 is TGTGCCAGCAGCCGAGGAGGGCTAGACGATGAGCAGTTCTTC. Residues: CASSRGGLDDEQFF.

The genes are TRBV7-2 and TRBJ2-7, with 12 bases matching TRBD2. CDR3 size: 16 residues. CDR1 and CDR2 from the germline V gene are SGHTA and FQGNSA. V lost 1 base and J lost 1; bases outside the gene matches: 2. In DNA form, the CDR3 reads TGTGCCAGCAGCTTAGAGGGGACTAGCGGGTCCTACGAGCAGTACTTC. It specifies CASSLEGTSGSYEQYF.

There are a few counts of this clone. The rearrangement links TRBV28 to TRBJ1-4; D is unresolved. This CDR3 has 14 amino acids. The V gene lost 4 bases and the J gene lost 0 bases, with 6 bases spanning the gap. From germline, CDR1 is MDHEN and CDR2 SYDVKM. The CDR3 region is CASSSGSTNEKLFF. CDR3 DNA: TGTGCCAGCAGTTCGGGTTCAACTAATGAAAAACTGTTTTTT.

The chain joins TRBV5-1 to TRBJ1-4; D is unresolved. CDR1 and CDR2 from the germline V gene are SGHRS and YFSETQ. The CDR3 contains 14 residues. The V and J ends lost 0 bases and 3 bases respectively, with 6 bases between them. CDR3 DNA: TGCGCCAGCAGCTTGGCGGGTTCTAATGAAAAACTGTTTTTT. Protein: CASSLAGSNEKLFF.

The V and J genes are TRBV7-8 and TRBJ2-3, with D perhaps matching TRBD2 (5 bases). CDR1 SGHVS and CDR2 FQNEAQ come from the germline V gene. Trimming pared 4 bases from V and 7 bases from J, leaving 15 bases between. The CDR3 runs to 14 residues. The CDR3 reads CASSSGLATNTQYF. CDR3 nucleotides: TGTGCCAGCAGCTCCGGCCTAGCTACCAATACGCAGTATTTT.

This chain connects TRBV5-4 to TRBJ2-7; D is unclear. V lost 1 base, J lost 2 bases, and 13 bases lay in between. This CDR3 has 15 amino acids. The germline CDR1 and CDR2 sequences are SGHNT and YYREEE (reference sequence). DNA for the CDR3: TGTGCCAGCAGCTTGTACGCGGACGGCCCCTACGAGCAGTACTTC. It codes for CASSLYADGPYEQYF.

V and J are TRBV29-1 and TRBJ2-1, with 11 bases that match TRBD2. J was trimmed by 4 bases and V by 0 bases; bases with no gene match: 5. CDR1 and CDR2 from the germline V gene are SQVTM and ANQGSEA. This CDR3 is 16 amino acids long. This CDR3 is CSVEERGLAVYNEQFF. In DNA form, the CDR3 reads TGCAGCGTTGAAGAGCGGGGACTAGCGGTTTACAATGAGCAGTTCTTC.

V and J are TRBV10-1 and TRBJ2-5; D is undetermined. Germline lookup yields CDR1 WNHNN and CDR2 SYGVQD (reference sequence). The CDR3 extends over 14 amino acids. Trimming removed 0 bases from V and 5 bases from J, with 10 bases in between. The CDR3 loop reads CASSESWTQETQYF. CDR3 bases: TGCGCCAGCAGTGAGTCCTGGACCCAGGAGACCCAGTACTTC.

This rearrangement joins TRBV13 to TRBJ1-2; 8 positions agree with TRBD1. The V and J ends lost 6 bases and 1 base, in that order; junction bases with no gene match: 1. The CDR3 is 13 amino acids. Looked up from germline, CDR1 is PRHDT and CDR2 is FYEKMQ (reference sequence). The CDR3 DNA reads TGTGCCAGCAGTGACAGGGGTAACTATGGCTACACCTTC. It codes for CASSDRGNYGYTF.

The V and J genes are TRBV7-3 and TRBJ2-3; the match to TRBD2 covers 7 bases. This CDR3 spans 14 amino acids. V lost 2 bases and J lost 1; bases outside the gene matches: 0. Germline CDR1 is SGHTA and CDR2 is FQGTGA. CDR3 DNA sequence: TGTGCCAGCAGCTTACTAGCGGGCACAGATACGCAGTATTTT. Amino acids: CASSLLAGTDTQYF.

The chain combines TRBV27 with TRBJ2-7, with TRBD2 matching over 9 bases. Germline lookup yields CDR1 MNHEY and CDR2 SMNVEV (reference sequence). There are 15 residues in the CDR3. The junction had 5 bases not matched to a gene; V was cut back by 3 bases and J by 2 bases. For the CDR3, the DNA is TGTGCCAGCAGTTTGGGTGGCGGGGGGGCCTACGAGCAGTACTTC. It yields the protein CASSLGGGGAYEQYF.

The chain uses TRBV9 and TRBJ2-1, with 9 bases identical to TRBD2. With 0 bases clipped from V and 3 bases from J, the junction kept 4 bases outside the gene matches. The CDR3 extends over 16 amino acids. Per the germline V gene, CDR1 is SGDLS and CDR2 is YYNGEE. This chain's CDR3 is CASSVGREGLYNEQFF. The CDR3, as DNA: TGTGCCAGCAGCGTAGGGCGGGAGGGCCTCTACAATGAGCAGTTCTTC. Together with reference TRBV9 and TRBJ2-1, the CDR3 gives the full variable domain: DSGVTQTPKHLITATGQRVTLRCSPRSGDLSVYWYQQSLDQGLQFLIQYYNGEERAKGNILERFSAQQFPDLHSELNLSSLELGDSALYFCASSVGREGLYNEQFFGPGTRLTVL.

This clone showed up just once. The rearrangement uses TRBV7-9 and TRBJ1-2, with D hard to call. Germline V gives CDR1 SEHNR, CDR2 FQNEAQ (reference sequence). This CDR3 has 13 amino acids. V was trimmed by 5 bases and J by 5 bases, leaving 12 bases between them. The CDR3: CASSPAHVYGYTF. DNA of the CDR3: TGTGCCAGCAGCCCCGCCCACGTGTATGGCTACACCTTC.

The V call is TRBV7-2, the J call TRBJ2-3; 11 bases line up with TRBD2. Germline CDR1 reads SGHTA; CDR2 reads FQGNSA. The V and J ends lost 6 bases and 4 bases, in that order; junction bases with no gene match: 12. The CDR3 is 17 residues long. The CDR3 protein is CASRLLAGGPTSDTQYF. CDR3 sequence (DNA): TGTGCCAGCAGACTATTAGCGGGGGGGCCAACTTCAGATACGCAGTATTTT.

The gene calls are TRBV5-1 and TRBJ2-7; TRBD1 might be the D (5 bases). Per germline, CDR1 SGHRS and CDR2 YFSETQ. Trimming removed 0 bases from V and 7 bases from J, with 11 bases in between. The CDR3 loop spans 13 amino acids. As DNA, the CDR3 is TGCGCCAGCAGCTTGGATGGGGCCCGGGAGCAGTACTTC. This codes for CASSLDGAREQYF. The entire variable domain, with the rest obtained from reference TRBV5-1 and TRBJ2-7, is as follows: KAGVTQTPRYLIKTRGQQVTLSCSPISGHRSVSWYQQTPGQGLQFLFEYFSETQRNKGNFPGRFSGRQFSNSRSEMNVSTLELGDSALYLCASSLDGAREQYFGPGTRLTVT.

The V gene is TRBV10-1, the J gene TRBJ1-6; no clear D gene. Trimming removed 6 bases from V and 7 bases from J, with 16 bases in between. This CDR3 is built from 15 residues. The germline V gene encodes CDR1 WNHNN and CDR2 SYGVQD (reference sequence). CDR3 region: CASSDSSVENSPLHF. In nucleotides, the CDR3 is TGCGCCAGCAGCGACTCTAGCGTGGAGAATTCACCCCTCCACTTT.

The rearrangement uses TRBV5-5 and TRBJ2-5; D uncertain. From germline, CDR1 is SGHKS and CDR2 YYEKEE (reference sequence). Trimming took 1 base from V and 1 from J, leaving 11 bases between them. This CDR3 is 15 amino acids long. Here the CDR3 reads CASSLSGRRQETQYF. DNA of the CDR3: TGTGCCAGCAGCTTGTCGGGCAGGCGCCAAGAGACCCAGTACTTC.

This clone was recorded only once. V is TRBV4-3 and J is TRBJ2-7; D might be TRBD1 (6 bases). CDR1 and CDR2 (germline): LGHNA, YSLEER. Between the trimmed V and J ends, which lost 5 bases and 6 bases, there was a span of 17 bases. The CDR3 sequence is 14 residues long. CDR3 residues: CASSSTGTPGEQYF. DNA of the CDR3: TGCGCCAGCAGCTCTACAGGGACGCCTGGCGAGCAGTACTTC.

This clone has a single count. The rearrangement joins TRBV27 to TRBJ1-1; possible D gene TRBD1, 6 bases. The CDR3 spans 14 residues. V was cut by 5 bases and J by 1 base, with 11 bases left in between. In germline, CDR1 is MNHEY, CDR2 SMNVEV (reference sequence). The CDR3 DNA reads TGTGCCAGCAGTCAACAGGGACGGAACACTGAAGCTTTCTTT. Protein product: CASSQQGRNTEAFF.